Below are 27 T cell receptor beta chains sequenced from a single sample in a study of blood T cell repertoires in COVID-19. The method was immunoSEQ multiplex PCR; TCRdb's version includes in-frame clones alone and lacks a portion of them. Found here are roughly 340,000 clones, more than 80% of them singletons; the top ten hold approximately 3%. Sequenced input: peripheral blood. Receptors originate from a woman in her thirties with COVID-19, enrolled during active disease.

This clone has only one observation. The chain has TRBV7-2 and TRBJ1-5, with 8 nucleotides matching TRBD1. Germline V gene lookup returns CDR1 SGHTA and CDR2 FQGNSA. The J segment lost 3 bases and the V segment lost 5 bases, leaving 6 bases of the junction unmatched. This CDR3 has 15 amino acids. In DNA, the CDR3 is TGTGCCAGCAGCCCGGACAGGGCTAACAATCAGCCCCAGCATTTT. Protein product: CASSPDRANNQPQHF.

The chain is built from TRBV11-2 and TRBJ1-2, with 8 bases that match TRBD1. Germline V CDR1 and CDR2: SGHAT, FQNNGV. The CDR3 is made up of 13 amino acids. After removal of 5 bases from V and 4 bases from J, the junction contained 3 bases not matched to a gene. The CDR3, as DNA: TGTGCCAGCAGCCCAGGGGGCCGCTATGGCTACACCTTC. This sequence encodes CASSPGGRYGYTF.

V and J are TRBV19 and TRBJ2-1, with 7 bases matching TRBD2. The germline V gene encodes CDR1 LNHDA and CDR2 SQIVND (reference sequence). After removal of 6 bases from V and 2 bases from J, the junction contained 19 bases not matched to a gene. The CDR3 sequence is 19 residues long. This CDR3 is CASRGGPGLLAGPYNEQFF. DNA of the CDR3: TGTGCCAGTAGAGGAGGACCGGGACTATTAGCCGGCCCCTACAATGAGCAGTTCTTC.

The CDR3 nucleotides read TGTGCCAGTAGTATTGGAGCGGGAGAACCAGATACGCAGTATTTT. Translation gives CASSIGAGEPDTQYF. The chain is built from TRBV19 and TRBJ2-3; 8 bases line up with TRBD2. The V segment lost 3 bases and the J segment 4 bases; nucleotides outside the gene matches: 6. Germline V lookup: CDR1 LNHDA, CDR2 SQIVND (reference sequence). The CDR3 runs to 15 residues.

The chain links TRBV10-2 to TRBJ2-1; no reliable D call. Trimming shortened V by 2 bases and J by 9 bases, and 17 bases separated the two germline ends. Germline V lookup: CDR1 WSHSY, CDR2 SAAADI. This CDR3 region has 15 residues. CDR3: CASSEKRPSVGEQFF. In DNA, the CDR3 is TGCGCCAGCAGTGAGAAGCGACCCTCTGTGGGTGAGCAGTTCTTC.

The chain recombines TRBV25-1 with TRBJ2-3; D remains ambiguous. CDR3 length equals 17 residues. V was pared by 6 bases and J by 0 bases, with 19 bases between. Germline CDR1 reads MGHDK; CDR2 reads SYGVNS. The DNA for the CDR3 is TGTGCCAGCAGCGTCACGAGGTTATCCTCTAGCACAGATACGCAGTATTTT. It yields the protein CASSVTRLSSSTDTQYF.

The chain joins TRBV19 to TRBJ2-3, with 9 nucleotides matching TRBD1. V lost 0 bases, J lost 6 bases, and 16 bases stayed unmatched. The CDR3 sequence is 19 residues long. CDR1 is LNHDA and CDR2 is SQIVND in the germline V gene (reference sequence). Here the CDR3 DNA reads TGTGCCAGTAGTATAGATCGAGGATACGGTGGGACAGGGTTGGATACGCAGTATTTT. Its translation: CASSIDRGYGGTGLDTQYF.

The chain employs TRBV6-5 and TRBJ2-3; D uncertain. Trimming pared 9 bases from V and 1 base from J, leaving 8 bases between. This CDR3 has 12 residues. Germline CDR1 is MNHEY and CDR2 is SVGAGI. CDR3 in DNA: TGTGCCAGTGGTCGCGGCACAGATACGCAGTATTTT. The encoded protein is CASGRGTDTQYF.

This chain connects TRBV2 to TRBJ1-2; 7 bases agree with TRBD1. Per the germline V gene, CDR1 is SNHLY and CDR2 is FYNNEI. The V segment lost 8 bases and the J segment 4 bases; nucleotides outside the gene matches: 7. The CDR3 loop spans 13 amino acids. The CDR3 coding sequence is TGTGCCAGCGGTAGGGACAGCCTCTATGGCTACACCTTC. This encodes CASGRDSLYGYTF. Complete variable domain (other parts from reference TRBV2 and TRBJ1-2): EPEVTQTPSHQVTQMGQEVILRCVPISNHLYFYWYRQILGQKVEFLVSFYNNEISEKSEIFDDQFSVERPDGSNFTLKIRSTKLEDSAMYFCASGRDSLYGYTFGSGTRLTVV.

The chain is built from TRBV2 and TRBJ2-4; 8 bases fit TRBD1. Trimming took 11 bases from V and 1 from J; bases not matched to a gene: 19. The CDR3 runs to 18 residues. CDR1 and CDR2 (germline): SNHLY, FYNNEI. CDR3 amino acids: CASATGTGRSTAKNIQYF. The CDR3 coding sequence is TGTGCCTCCGCCACCGGGACAGGCCGTTCGACCGCCAAAAACATTCAGTACTTC.

Here the CDR3 DNA reads TGCAGCGTTGCCACACAGGGTGGGCGCAATCAGCCCCAGCATTTT. This codes for CSVATQGGRNQPQHF. The gene calls are TRBV29-1 and TRBJ1-5; possible D gene TRBD1, 6 bases. This CDR3 region has 15 residues. Germline V CDR1 and CDR2: SQVTM, ANQGSEA. V was shortened by 4 bases and J by 2 bases, with 15 bases between the two germline ends.

This clone was observed once. The J gene is TRBJ2-7, the V gene TRBV12-3 or TRBV12-4, with D maybe TRBD2 (6 bases). The CDR3 loop spans 13 amino acids. With 7 bases removed from V and 3 bases from J, the gap between germline ends came to 13 bases. In DNA form, the CDR3 reads TGTGCCAGCACCGTCGGGAGAGGCTACGAGCAGTACGTC. Its translation is CASTVGRGYEQYV.

V is TRBV4-2 and J is TRBJ2-7; a possible D gene is TRBD1 (5 bases). Looked up from germline, CDR1 is LGHNA and CDR2 is YNFKEQ. Trimming took 4 bases from V and 2 from J, leaving 9 bases between them. CDR3 length: 13 residues. Here the CDR3 reads CASSLDKPYEQYF. CDR3 nucleotides: TGTGCCAGCAGCCTGGACAAGCCCTACGAGCAGTACTTC.

J is TRBJ1-5 and V is TRBV4-3, with D possibly TRBD1 on 5 matching bases. Looked up from germline, CDR1 is LGHNA and CDR2 is YSLEER. CDR3 size: 15 residues. Trimming left V 0 bases short and J 3 bases short, with 9 bases between. The CDR3 sequence is CASSQDGGDNQPQHF. In nucleotides, the CDR3 is TGCGCCAGCAGCCAAGATGGGGGGGACAATCAGCCCCAGCATTTT.

CDR3 loop: CASSLAGGYEQYV. DNA of the CDR3: TGTGCCAGCAGCTTAGCGGGGGGCTACGAGCAGTACGTC. The genes are TRBV7-8 and TRBJ2-7; maybe TRBD2 (6 bases). CDR3 length equals 13 residues. Trimming took off 0 bases at V and 3 bases at J, with 6 bases between the two ends. The germline gives CDR1 SGHVS, CDR2 FQNEAQ.

This clone was recorded a few times. This chain connects TRBV15 to TRBJ1-2; 7 bases agree with TRBD1. Germline CDR1 and CDR2: LNHNV and YYDKDF (reference sequence). The V and J ends lost 3 bases and 8 bases, in that order; junction bases with no gene match: 12. The CDR3 runs to 15 residues. The CDR3 DNA reads as TGTGCCACCAGCAGTCCCCTGACAGGGTCTAGGGGCTACACCTTC. As protein: CATSSPLTGSRGYTF.

The gene calls are TRBV3-1 (or the pseudogene TRBV3-2) and TRBJ2-2; 15 positions match TRBD2. This CDR3 spans 18 amino acids. The junction had 6 bases not matched to a gene; V was cut back by 3 bases and J by 4 bases. Germline loops: CDR1 LGHDT, CDR2 YNNKEL (reference sequence). The CDR3: CASSQGTSGRRGTGELFF. In nucleotides, the CDR3 is TGTGCCAGCAGCCAGGGGACTAGCGGGAGGAGAGGCACCGGGGAGCTGTTTTTT.

The chain joins TRBV29-1 to TRBJ1-1; the D gene is possibly TRBD1 (6 bases). Germline CDR1 and CDR2: SQVTM and ANQGSEA. The V end lost 7 bases, the J end lost 1 base, and 13 bases lay between the germline ends. The CDR3 loop spans 13 amino acids. CDR3 protein: CSALGTPNTEAFF. Here the CDR3 DNA reads TGCAGCGCTTTGGGGACACCGAACACTGAAGCTTTCTTT.

V and J are TRBV30 and TRBJ1-6; the D gene is possibly TRBD1 (5 bases). The CDR3 runs 13 residues. Per germline, CDR1 GTSNPN and CDR2 SVGIG (reference sequence). V lost 3 bases and J lost 9, with 12 bases in between. The CDR3 here is CAWSPETGSPLHF. The CDR3 nucleotides read TGTGCCTGGAGCCCCGAAACAGGTTCACCCCTCCACTTT.

The chain recombines TRBV19 with TRBJ1-1; D is undetermined. V dropped 4 bases and J dropped 3 bases, with 12 bases sitting between them. The CDR3 runs 14 residues. The germline CDR1 and CDR2 sequences are LNHDA and SQIVND (reference sequence). DNA of the CDR3: TGTGCCAGTAGTAGGGGAGGTGGACACACTGAAGCTTTCTTT. It encodes CASSRGGGHTEAFF.

This clone came up once. V usage is TRBV7-8 and J usage is TRBJ2-1, with 10 bases identical to TRBD2. The CDR3 covers 16 residues. With V trimmed by 0 bases and J by 8 bases, 7 bases remained unmatched. CDR1 is SGHVS and CDR2 is FQNEAQ in the germline V gene. CDR3 coding DNA: TGTGCCAGCAGCTTAGCGTGGCTAGCGGGAGAGGATGAGCAGTTCTTC. Amino acids: CASSLAWLAGEDEQFF. The variable domain in full, completed from reference TRBV7-8 and TRBJ2-1, reads GAGVSQSPRYKVAKRGQDVALRCDPISGHVSLFWYQQALGQGPEFLTYFQNEAQLDKSGLPSDRFFAERPEGSVSTLKIQRTQQEDSAVYLCASSLAWLAGEDEQFFGPGTRLTVL.

The chain joins TRBV5-5 to TRBJ2-4; TRBD1 matches at 8 bases. The CDR3 has 15 amino acids. Looked up from germline, CDR1 is SGHKS and CDR2 is YYEKEE (reference sequence). V was pared by 5 bases and J by 0 bases, with 4 bases of the junction left unmatched. As DNA, the CDR3 is TGTGCCAGCAGTAGACAGGGGTTAGCCAAAAACATTCAGTACTTC. Translating it yields CASSRQGLAKNIQYF.

The rearrangement links TRBV4-3 to TRBJ2-3; D is perhaps TRBD2 (5 bases). V lost 0 bases, J lost 1 base, and 17 bases lay in between. CDR1 and CDR2 (germline): LGHNA, YSLEER. The CDR3 has 18 amino acids. The CDR3 DNA reads TGCGCCAGCAGCCAAGAAGCGGCCAGTGTGGTGGGCACAGATACGCAGTATTTT. It codes for CASSQEAASVVGTDTQYF.

The chain uses TRBV5-4 and TRBJ1-1; D gene uncertain. Germline V CDR1 and CDR2: SGHNT, YYREEE (reference sequence). Trimming stripped 0 bases from V and 10 bases from J, with 13 bases between. The CDR3 runs to 13 residues. The CDR3 nucleotides are TGTGCCAGCAGCTTGGACGAACGGCGGCGAGCTTTCTTT. Translation: CASSLDERRRAFF.

The chain recombines TRBV5-5 with TRBJ2-1; 7 bases match TRBD1. With 3 bases clipped from V and 2 bases from J, the junction kept 14 bases outside the gene matches. The CDR3 contains 18 residues. Germline CDR1 SGHKS, CDR2 YYEKEE (reference sequence). CDR3 nucleotides: TGTGCCAGCAGCTGGGGTCGGGTCGACAGGGACCCCTACAATGAGCAGTTCTTC. Translating gives CASSWGRVDRDPYNEQFF.

The chain links TRBV7-8 to TRBJ1-2; no definite D call. Trimming removed 2 bases at V and 0 bases at J, with 10 bases between. From germline, CDR1 is SGHVS and CDR2 FQNEAQ. The CDR3 is 15 amino acids. CDR3 sequence (DNA): TGTGCCAGCAGCTTATCATCGGTCCCTAACTATGGCTACACCTTC. It encodes CASSLSSVPNYGYTF.

The chain is built from TRBV6-5 and TRBJ1-4; a possible D gene is TRBD1 (5 bases). Germline V gene sequence: CDR1 MNHEY, CDR2 SVGAGI. Between the trimmed V and J ends, which lost 5 bases and 8 bases, there was a span of 12 bases. The CDR3 contains 13 residues. The CDR3 region has the DNA TGTGCCAGCAGTCTGGGATCAGGGGAAAAACTGTTTTTT. Its translation: CASSLGSGEKLFF.